This TCR beta chain was recovered during a study of OX40 agonist ivuxolimab in advanced cancers. Study-wide background: Males comprised 82.7% of the group, whose mean age was 60 years (range roughly 20 to 90).

The CDR3 is 15 amino acids. The germline V gene encodes CDR1 SGHTA and CDR2 FQGTGA. V gave up 5 bases and J gave up 0 bases, with 11 bases separating them. This clone has only one observation. This table comes from immunoSEQ multiplex PCR, and its TCRdb copy is limited to in-frame clones, with some not included. The sample gives 90,000 to 100,000 clones, 87% of which show up once; around 0.52% is in the top ten. Blood sampling was done at baseline, cycle 4 day 1, and cycle 7 day 1. Source: CD4+ or CD8+ T cells sorted from blood, taken in a trial of the OX40 agonist ivuxolimab. This TCR derives from an adult with an advanced solid tumor such as melanoma, head and neck, liver or kidney cancer. This chain joins TRBV7-3 and TRBJ1-3; tentative D call: TRBD1 (5 bases). The chain's CDR3 is CASSPDSSSGNTIYF. The DNA of the CDR3 is TGTGCCAGCAGCCCAGACAGCAGCTCTGGAAACACCATATATTTT. The complete variable domain, with remaining parts taken from reference TRBV7-3 and TRBJ1-3, reads GAGVSQTPSNKVTEKGKYVELRCDPISGHTALYWYRQSLGQGPEFLIYFQGTGAADDSGLPNDRFFAVRPEGSVSTLKIQRTERGDSAVYLCASSPDSSSGNTIYFGEGSWLTVV.